Below, one TCR beta chain is given with its context. Clinical history as reported by participants underpinned cohort assignment. This sample stems from a study of blood T cell repertoires in COVID-19. The wider study: Specimens from acute and convalescent COVID-19 originated in the United States, Italy and Spain.

Authors' analysis steps: Estimates of nucleated cell counts were drawn from the amplification of reference gene primers. The method was immunoSEQ multiplex PCR; TCRdb's version includes in-frame clones alone and lacks a portion of them. V, J and clone size derive from that table, while D and trimming were established from the DNA sequence. The table records about 140,000 clones, around four fifths of them present only once. The clonotype originates from a man aged 65 to 79 who had been exposed to COVID-19. Sequenced material: PBMCs or T cells enriched from blood (not recorded which).

The CDR3 coding sequence is TGTGCCAGCAGCATTCGGACAGGGGGTGGAGAGACCCAGTACTTC. Translating it yields CASSIRTGGGETQYF. The chain has TRBV5-6 and TRBJ2-5; 10 bases line up with TRBD1. Germline values: CDR1 SGHDT, CDR2 YYEEEE. With V trimmed by 4 bases and J by 4 bases, 7 bases remained unmatched. The CDR3 spans 15 residues. Using reference TRBV5-6 and TRBJ2-5 for the parts outside the CDR3, the full variable domain is DAGVTQSPTHLIKTRGQQVTLRCSPKSGHDTVSWYQQALGQGPQFIFQYYEEEERQRGNFPDRFSGHQFPNYSSELNVNALLLGDSALYLCASSIRTGGGETQYFGPGTRLLVL.